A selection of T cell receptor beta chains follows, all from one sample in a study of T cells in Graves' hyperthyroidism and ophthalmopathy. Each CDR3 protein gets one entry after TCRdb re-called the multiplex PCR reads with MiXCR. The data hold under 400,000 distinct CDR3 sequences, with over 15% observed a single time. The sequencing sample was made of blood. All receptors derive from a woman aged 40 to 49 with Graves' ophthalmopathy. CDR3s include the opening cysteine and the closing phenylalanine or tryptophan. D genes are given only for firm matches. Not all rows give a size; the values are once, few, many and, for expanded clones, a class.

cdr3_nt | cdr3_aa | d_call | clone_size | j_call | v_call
TGCGCCAGCAGCGTTAGCGGGATGGGGGAGACCCAGTACTTC | CASSVSGMGETQYF | TRBD2 | many | TRBJ2-5 | TRBV5-1
TGTGCCAGCGGGGACAGGGGTCCCTACGAGCAGTACTTC | CASGDRGPYEQYF | TRBD1 | NA | TRBJ2-7 | TRBV6-2/TRBV6-3
TGCGCCAGCAGCGTCCTGACAGGGGGCAGTGGTACCGGGGAGCTGTTTTTT | CASSVLTGGSGTGELFF | TRBD1 | few | TRBJ2-2 | TRBV5-1
TGCGCCAGCAGCCGAGGGGACAGTCCGTCCTACGAGCAGTACTTC | CASSRGDSPSYEQYF | TRBD1 | NA | TRBJ2-7 | TRBV4-3
TGTGCCACCAGGGGTGGGAACACTGAAGCTTTCTTT | CATRGGNTEAFF | NA | many | TRBJ1-1 | TRBV24-1
TGTGCCAGCAGTCCCAGGGGGTTGTGGGACGAGCAGTACTTC | CASSPRGLWDEQYF | TRBD1 | many | TRBJ2-7 | TRBV12-3/TRBV12-4
TGTGCCAGCAGCTTTCGGACTAGCGGAAGACTACAAGAGACCCAGTACTTC | CASSFRTSGRLQETQYF | TRBD2 | many | TRBJ2-5 | TRBV7-2
TGTGCCAGCACCCCGTGGGAGGGGGAGGTCCTCCAGTACTTC | CASTPWEGEVLQYF | NA | NA | TRBJ2-7 | TRBV6-2/TRBV6-3
TGTGCCAGCAGTTCCGGGACAGGGCAGTCGGAGACCCAGTACTTC | CASSSGTGQSETQYF | TRBD1 | many | TRBJ2-5 | TRBV7-9
TGTGCCAGCAGTTACGATGAGGGGGCTGCAAATTCACCCCTCCACTTT | CASSYDEGAANSPLHF | TRBD1 | few | TRBJ1-6 | TRBV6-2/TRBV6-3
TGTGCCCGGAGGGACAGGGCGGGCTACACCTTC | CARRDRAGYTF | TRBD1 | many | TRBJ1-2 | TRBV30
TGTGCCAGCAGCAAATACACCGGGGAGCTGTTTTTT | CASSKYTGELFF | NA | many | TRBJ2-2 | TRBV27
TGTGCCAGCACAGGAGGGGGGAATAATGCTTTCTTT | CASTGGGNNAFF | NA | many | TRBJ1-1 | TRBV28
TGTGCCAGCAGCTTATCCGCGTTCTCCTACGAGCAGTACTTC | CASSLSAFSYEQYF | NA | NA | TRBJ2-7 | TRBV7-9
TGCAGTGCTAGAGATGGGGCGGAGATCTCCTACGAGCAGTACTTC | CSARDGAEISYEQYF | NA | many | TRBJ2-7 | TRBV20-1
TGTGCCAGCTGTGGCAGGTGGGCATCTGAAGCTTTCTTT | CASCGRWASEAFF | NA | many | TRBJ1-1 | TRBV6-1
TGTGCCAGCAGCTTGAATTCGGGGGACACTGAAGCTTTCTTT | CASSLNSGDTEAFF | NA | many | TRBJ1-1 | TRBV9
TGTGCCAGCAGTTACGGGGACGGGGCCAACGTCCTGACTTTC | CASSYGDGANVLTF | NA | many | TRBJ2-6 | TRBV6-2/TRBV6-3
TGCGCCAGCAGCCAAGAAAGGCTAGCGGGAGTCACCGGGGAGCTGTTTTTT | CASSQERLAGVTGELFF | TRBD2 | NA | TRBJ2-2 | TRBV4-3
TGTGCCAGCAGTTTAGTAGGTGGAACAGGGCTGGAGACCTTC | CASSLVGGTGLETF | NA | many | TRBJ1-2 | TRBV12-3/TRBV12-4
TGTGCCAGCAGCTTGGAAGGGGACAAGGGCTACACCTTC | CASSLEGDKGYTF | NA | NA | TRBJ1-2 | TRBV5-6
TGTGCCAGCAGTGAACCTAGCGTGTTCTCCTACGAGCAGTACTTC | CASSEPSVFSYEQYF | NA | NA | TRBJ2-7 | TRBV6-1
TGTGCCAGCAGTTACTCGATTAAGGGTTTCTACAAGCAGTACTTC | CASSYSIKGFYKQYF | NA | NA | TRBJ2-7 | TRBV6-5
TGTGCCTGGAGTTTTTTACCCCGGGCCCGAAGTAATTCACCCCTCCACTTT | CAWSFLPRARSNSPLHF | NA | many | TRBJ1-6 | TRBV30
TGTGCCAGCAGCCCCCCTAGCGGGGTATCAACCTCCTACGAGCAGTACTTC | CASSPPSGVSTSYEQYF | TRBD2 | few | TRBJ2-7 | TRBV3-1
TGTGCCAGCAGCCCTGATAGCGCGGGAGGGTCGGACGAGCAGTACTTC | CASSPDSAGGSDEQYF | TRBD2 | many | TRBJ2-7 | TRBV7-8
TGTGCCAGCAGTTTGGTGCAGGCTAGCACTGAAGCTTTCTTT | CASSLVQASTEAFF | NA | many | TRBJ1-1 | TRBV27
TGCGCCAGCAGCCAAGAGCTGGACAGGGGTTCACCCCTCCACTTT | CASSQELDRGSPLHF | TRBD1 | few | TRBJ1-6 | TRBV4-3
TGTGCCAGCAGCTACAGAGGGAGTACTAGAAACTATGGCTACACCTTC | CASSYRGSTRNYGYTF | NA | once | TRBJ1-2 | TRBV12-3/TRBV12-4
TGTGCCAGCAGCGGCGGGAGTAGGTACGAGCAGTACTTC | CASSGGSRYEQYF | TRBD2 | NA | TRBJ2-7 | TRBV9
TGTGCCAGCAGGGGAGCGGGACCGATCTACGAGCAGTACTTC | CASRGAGPIYEQYF | TRBD2 | few | TRBJ2-7 | TRBV6-1
TGCAGTGCTAGAGGTCGCCTGCTTAACGAGCAGTACTTC | CSARGRLLNEQYF | NA | many | TRBJ2-7 | TRBV20-1
TGTGCCAGCAGTCTTCGAGTGGAGAACACTGAAGCTTTCTTT | CASSLRVENTEAFF | NA | many | TRBJ1-1 | TRBV28
TGTGCCAGCAGCTTATTTTTTAGGATGAACACTGAAGCTTTCTTT | CASSLFFRMNTEAFF | NA | many | TRBJ1-1 | TRBV7-2
TGTGCCGTGACCGGGACTAGCGGGGGCGCAACCGGGGAGCTGTTTTTT | CAVTGTSGGATGELFF | TRBD2 | many | TRBJ2-2 | TRBV30
TGCAGTGCTAGAGATCAGAGAATGAACACTGAAGCTTTCTTT | CSARDQRMNTEAFF | NA | NA | TRBJ1-1 | TRBV20-1
TGTGCCAGCAGGGTAACCGGGACATGGCACGAGCAGTACTTC | CASRVTGTWHEQYF | NA | NA | TRBJ2-7 | TRBV12-3/TRBV12-4
TGTGCCAGCAGTCCGACAGGGGCCCTCACTGAAGCTTTCTTT | CASSPTGALTEAFF | TRBD1 | NA | TRBJ1-1 | TRBV12-3/TRBV12-4
TGTGCCAGTACGATAGGGAACACTGAAGCTTTCTTT | CASTIGNTEAFF | NA | many | TRBJ1-1 | TRBV19
TGTGCCAGCAGGGGTTATGGGGAGCTGTTTTTT | CASRGYGELFF | NA | many | TRBJ2-2 | TRBV28
TGTGCCAGCAGTCCGGCGGGTCCCCTCTACACTGAAGCTTTCTTT | CASSPAGPLYTEAFF | NA | many | TRBJ1-1 | TRBV28
TGTGCCAGCAGCCGTCCTGGAAACACCATATATTTT | CASSRPGNTIYF | NA | NA | TRBJ1-3 | TRBV6-1
TGTGCCAGCAGCGGGGGACAGGGCGCTGGGGCCAACGTCCTGACTTTC | CASSGGQGAGANVLTF | TRBD1 | many | TRBJ2-6 | TRBV6-1
TGTGCCAGCACCACAGCGGGAGTAGAGACCCAGTACTTC | CASTTAGVETQYF | TRBD2 | many | TRBJ2-5 | TRBV27
TGCAGCGCCCGAGCGGTAACGAACACCGGGGAGCTGTATTTT | CSARAVTNTGELYF | NA | NA | TRBJ2-2 | TRBV29-1
TGTGCCAGCAGCTTAACGGGACAGGGCCAAGAGACCCAGTACTTC | CASSLTGQGQETQYF | TRBD1 | few | TRBJ2-5 | TRBV7-2
TGCGCCAGCAGCCAAACTAGCGGGGCCCCCAAATACGAGCAGTACTTC | CASSQTSGAPKYEQYF | TRBD2 | many | TRBJ2-7 | TRBV4-1
TGTGCCAGCAGTGAAATTGGGACAGGGCGAGGCACTGAAGCTTTCTTT | CASSEIGTGRGTEAFF | TRBD1 | many | TRBJ1-1 | TRBV2
TGTGCCAGCAGCTTGGATGGAGGACCCCAGACTCGGACCTTC | CASSLDGGPQTRTF | NA | many | TRBJ1-2 | TRBV11-1
TGTGCCAGCACCCCTGGCGGGGCCGCCTACGAGCAGTACTTC | CASTPGGAAYEQYF | NA | many | TRBJ2-7 | TRBV12-3/TRBV12-4
TGTGCCACCAGCAGGGGACAGGCAGGGGTCGGGGAGCTGTTTTTT | CATSRGQAGVGELFF | TRBD1 | many | TRBJ2-2 | TRBV15
TGTGCCAGTAAAAAATGGGCAGGAGATAATCAGCCCCAGCATTTT | CASKKWAGDNQPQHF | NA | many | TRBJ1-5 | TRBV19
TGTGCCAGCAGCCCACAGGGAAGGAGCGGGGAGCTGTTTTTT | CASSPQGRSGELFF | NA | many | TRBJ2-2 | TRBV7-2
TGTGCCAGCAGTTACATCGGGTCGGTTTCACCCCTCCACTTT | CASSYIGSVSPLHF | NA | NA | TRBJ1-6 | TRBV6-5
TGTGCCAGCAGCTTAGCGGGGGCTGGGAACACTGAAGCTTTCTTT | CASSLAGAGNTEAFF | NA | many | TRBJ1-1 | TRBV7-2
TGTGCCAGCAGCTTAGGAGCGGGAAGTGGCAGGGAGCAGTACTTC | CASSLGAGSGREQYF | TRBD2 | many | TRBJ2-7 | TRBV11-3
TGTGCCAGCAGTTTTGTTGGGGCGCTTGACTACACCTTC | CASSFVGALDYTF | NA | NA | TRBJ1-2 | TRBV27